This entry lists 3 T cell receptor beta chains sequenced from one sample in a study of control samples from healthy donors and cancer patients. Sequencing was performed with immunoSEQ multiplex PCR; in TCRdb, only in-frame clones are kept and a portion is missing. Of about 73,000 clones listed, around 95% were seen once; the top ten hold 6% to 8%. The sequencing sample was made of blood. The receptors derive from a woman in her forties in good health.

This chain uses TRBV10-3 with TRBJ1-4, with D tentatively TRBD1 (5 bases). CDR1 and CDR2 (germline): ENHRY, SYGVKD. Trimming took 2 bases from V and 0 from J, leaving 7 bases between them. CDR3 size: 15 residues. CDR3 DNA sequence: TGTGCCATCAGTGAGCAGGGACCAACTAATGAAAAACTGTTTTTT. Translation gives CAISEQGPTNEKLFF.

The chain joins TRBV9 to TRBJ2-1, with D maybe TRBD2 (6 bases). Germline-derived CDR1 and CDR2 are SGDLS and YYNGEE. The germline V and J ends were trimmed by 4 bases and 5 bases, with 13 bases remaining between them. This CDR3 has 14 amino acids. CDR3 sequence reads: CASSPMTRNNEQFF. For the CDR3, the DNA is TGTGCCAGCAGCCCGATGACTAGAAACAATGAGCAGTTCTTC.

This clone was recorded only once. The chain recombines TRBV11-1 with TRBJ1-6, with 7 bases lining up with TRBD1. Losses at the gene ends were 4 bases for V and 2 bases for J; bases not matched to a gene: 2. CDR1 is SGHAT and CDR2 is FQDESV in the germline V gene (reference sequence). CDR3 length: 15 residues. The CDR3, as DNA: TGTGCCAGCAGCTACGGACAGGCCTATAATTCACCCCTCCACTTT. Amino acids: CASSYGQAYNSPLHF.